Listed below are T cell receptor beta chains from one sample, sequenced in a study of blood T cell repertoires in COVID-19. This table comes from immunoSEQ multiplex PCR, and its TCRdb copy is limited to in-frame clones, with some not included. The repertoire includes roughly 310,000 clones, about 90% of them detected once, and less than 3.5% sits in the top ten. What was sequenced was peripheral blood. The receptors were sampled from a woman in her 30s with COVID-19, enrolled during active disease. The CDR3 runs from the conserved cysteine through the conserved F or W. D genes are given only for firm matches. Size values are once, few and many counts, or a class for expanded clones, and some rows have none.

>TRBJ2-2|TRBV3-1/TRBV3-2|-|-
TGTGCCAGCAGCCAAGTGATTGCACTAAACACCGGGGAGCTGTTTTTT
CASSQVIALNTGELFF
>TRBJ2-2|TRBV28|TRBD1|-
TGTGCCAGCTTCACAGGGGGCGCAGCCGGGGAGCTGTTTTTT
CASFTGGAAGELFF
>TRBJ1-5|TRBV2|TRBD1|-
TGTGCCAGCAGGGGAGGGACAGGGGGCGAAGATCAGCCCCAGCATTTT
CASRGGTGGEDQPQHF
>TRBJ1-2|TRBV21-1|-|many
TGTGCCAGCAGCAAAGTGGGACAGGGTGAGGTTGGCTACACCTTC
CASSKVGQGEVGYTF
>TRBJ1-6|TRBV7-9|-|-
TGTGCCAGCAGCCTCCCCCGGAATTCACCCCTCCACTTT
CASSLPRNSPLHF
>TRBJ1-2|TRBV7-9|-|-
TGTGCCAGCAGCCTATCGAGACAGGCGGGCTACACCTTC
CASSLSRQAGYTF
>TRBJ2-1|TRBV28|TRBD1|once
TGTGCCAGCAGTTCTCCCAAGGACAGGGCGCCGCTCTTC
CASSSPKDRAPLF
>TRBJ2-7|TRBV6-4|-|-
TGTGCCAGCAGTGACCGAATCACACTACGCCGAGAGCAGTACTTC
CASSDRITLRREQYF
>TRBJ2-7|TRBV3-1/TRBV3-2|TRBD2|-
TGTGCCAGCAGCCAAGGCTTTACTAGCGGGAGTTTTCCGAAAGTGTACGAGCAGTACTTC
CASSQGFTSGSFPKVYEQYF
>TRBJ1-4|TRBV28|-|once
TGTGCCAGCAGTTGGGGGGGCGATGAAAAACTGTTTTTT
CASSWGGDEKLFF
>TRBJ1-3|TRBV29-1|TRBD1|-
TGCAGCGCCGCGACAGGGCCTTCTGGAAACACCATATATTTT
CSAATGPSGNTIYF
>TRBJ2-3|TRBV7-2|-|-
TGTGCCAGCAGCTTAGTAGTGACAGATACGCAGTATTTT
CASSLVVTDTQYF
>TRBJ2-1|TRBV27|TRBD2|-
TGTGCCAGCAGTTTAGCCAGCGGGAGCGTCAATGAGCAGTTCTTC
CASSLASGSVNEQFF
>TRBJ2-7|TRBV19|TRBD1|-
TGTGCCAGTAGTGGGGCTCAGGGGGCGTTCGAGCAGTACTTC
CASSGAQGAFEQYF
>TRBJ1-1|TRBV5-4|-|-
TGTGCCAGCAGCTTGCCAAACACTGAAGCTTTCTTT
CASSLPNTEAFF
>TRBJ2-3|TRBV3-1/TRBV3-2|TRBD2|-
TGTGCCAGCAGGCTAGCGGGAGGGCCAGGTACGCAGTATTTT
CASRLAGGPGTQYF
>TRBJ1-3|TRBV6-5|-|few
TGTGCCAGCAGGGGGGACATCGGAAACACCATATATTTT
CASRGDIGNTIYF